Listed below are T cell receptor beta chains from one sample, sequenced in a study of HIV-infected patients and healthy controls. TCRdb re-analysed the 5' RACE reads in MiXCR, keeping a single row per CDR3 protein. The repertoire includes roughly 15,000 distinct CDR3 sequences, around 12% of them detected once, and approximately 42% sits in the top ten. The sample consisted of blood, taken during antiretroviral therapy. These receptors were taken from an adult with HIV infection. The donor label of this sample is uncertain. Both conserved end residues are part of each CDR3. D genes are given only for firm matches. Some rows mark clone size as missing; the rest say once, few, many or name a class of expanded clone.

many | TRBJ2-3 | NA | TRBV6-2/TRBV6-3 | TGTGCCAGCAGTTACTCCGGGACGAATGAAGATACGCAGTATTTT | CASSYSGTNEDTQYF
many | TRBJ2-3 | NA | TRBV6-5 | TGTGCCAGCAGTTACTCAGGGAGGGGGCCAGATACGCAGTATTTT | CASSYSGRGPDTQYF
many | TRBJ2-6 | NA | TRBV7-2 | TGTGCCAGCAGCTTAGTTCTGAGCTCTGGGGCCAACGTCCTGACTTTC | CASSLVLSSGANVLTF
many | TRBJ1-4 | NA | TRBV28 | TGTGCCAGCAGGATCAGGGATGAAAAACTGTTTTTT | CASRIRDEKLFF
few | TRBJ1-2 | NA | TRBV10-3 | TGTGCCACTAATAACCACTATGGCTACACCTTC | CATNNHYGYTF
many | TRBJ2-5 | TRBD2 | TRBV5-1 | TGCGCCAGCAGCGTGACTAGCGGGAGCGGCCAGACCCAGTACTTC | CASSVTSGSGQTQYF
many | TRBJ2-1 | TRBD2 | TRBV20-1 | TGCAGTGCTAGAGTTCCTAGCGGAGGGGAGGAGCAGTTCTTC | CSARVPSGGEEQFF
many | TRBJ2-1 | NA | TRBV20-1 | TGCAGTGCTAGGATAGTTGCTGAGCAGTTCTTC | CSARIVAEQFF
many | TRBJ2-3 | NA | TRBV12-3/TRBV12-4 | TGTGCCAGCAGTTTTAGCACAGATACGCAGTATTTT | CASSFSTDTQYF
many | TRBJ2-7 | NA | TRBV28 | TGTGCCAGCAGTTTATTAAACGGACGGGTCTACGAGCAGTACTTC | CASSLLNGRVYEQYF
many | TRBJ2-5 | NA | TRBV11-2 | TGTGCCAGCAGCTTAGGGCTGGGGATCGGGGAGACCCAGTACTTC | CASSLGLGIGETQYF
many | TRBJ2-3 | NA | TRBV7-9 | TGTGCCAGCAGCCACGACCTGAATACGCAGTATTTT | CASSHDLNTQYF
many | TRBJ2-3 | TRBD2 | TRBV12-3/TRBV12-4 | TGTGCCAGCAGTCCTACTAGCGGAAGCACAGATACGCAGTATTTT | CASSPTSGSTDTQYF
many | TRBJ2-1 | NA | TRBV11-2 | TGTGCCAGCAGCATCCGGGTTCCAGGCAATGAGCAGTTCTTC | CASSIRVPGNEQFF
many | TRBJ2-3 | NA | TRBV11-2 | TGTGCCAGCAGCACAGGACAGCCAGCAGATACGCAGTATTTT | CASSTGQPADTQYF
many | TRBJ1-6 | NA | TRBV3-1 | TGTGCCAGCAGCCCTACCGGGACGGCAAATTCACCCCTCCACTTT | CASSPTGTANSPLHF
few | TRBJ2-1 | NA | TRBV19 | TGTGCCAGTAGTATAGCCAGGGACCCCCTGGAGCAGTTCTTC | CASSIARDPLEQFF
many | TRBJ2-5 | NA | TRBV7-9 | TGTGCCAGCAGCTTAGGATTTTTCCAGGATCAAGAGACCCAGTACTTC | CASSLGFFQDQETQYF
many | TRBJ2-3 | NA | TRBV7-6 | TGTGCCAGCAGCTTCATGGAGGGGCCTGACACAGATACGCAGTATTTT | CASSFMEGPDTDTQYF
many | TRBJ2-7 | TRBD2 | TRBV10-3 | TGTGCCATCAGCACTGGGACTAGCGGGGAGGGTGACGAGCAGTACTTC | CAISTGTSGEGDEQYF
few | TRBJ2-1 | NA | TRBV10-3 | TGTGCCATCAGTGAGTCGGTGGTGTACAATGAGCAGTTCTTC | CAISESVVYNEQFF
many | TRBJ2-7 | NA | TRBV6-5 | TGTGCCAGCAGGCGGACTATGGGCGAGCAGTACTTC | CASRRTMGEQYF
NA | TRBJ2-6 | TRBD1 | TRBV12-3/TRBV12-4 | TGTGCCAGCAGTTTAGAAACCGGGACAGGGGGCTCTGGGGCCAACGTCCTGACTTTC | CASSLETGTGGSGANVLTF
NA | TRBJ1-4 | NA | TRBV6-2/TRBV6-3 | TGTGCCAGCAGTTACGTGCCAGGAGCAACTAATGAAAAACTGTTTTTT | CASSYVPGATNEKLFF
many | TRBJ1-3 | NA | TRBV11-2 | TGTGCCAGCAGCCTACAGGTCGCCTCTGGAAACACCATATATTTT | CASSLQVASGNTIYF
many | TRBJ1-1 | TRBD1 | TRBV5-5 | TGTGCCAGCAGCTTTCGACAGGGAGGGACTGAAGCTTTCTTT | CASSFRQGGTEAFF
few | TRBJ1-6 | TRBD1 | TRBV20-1 | TGCAGTGCTAGGATGTTACGGACAGGGGATGAGGGCTCCTATAATTCACCCCTCCACTTT | CSARMLRTGDEGSYNSPLHF
many | TRBJ2-7 | TRBD2 | TRBV6-6 | TGTGCCAGCAGTTACCTAGCGGGAGCCTCCTACGAGCAGTACTTC | CASSYLAGASYEQYF
many | TRBJ1-2 | NA | TRBV28 | TGTGCCAGCTTAACGAACGCTAACTATGGCTACACCTTC | CASLTNANYGYTF
NA | TRBJ2-1 | NA | TRBV11-2 | TGTGCCAGCAGCCAGGGGGGGCTCAATGAGCAGTTCTTC | CASSQGGLNEQFF
few | TRBJ2-3 | NA | TRBV7-9 | TGTGCCAGCAGACGACAGTTTAGCACAGATACGCAGTATTTT | CASRRQFSTDTQYF